This T cell receptor beta chain appears in the sequencing data of a study of shared clonotypes between healthy human individuals. It was at deep level that the assay was run. Replicate PCRs for sorted subsets used about 200 ng DNA; this equaled tens of thousands of T cell genomes. Libraries were prepared by immunoSEQ multiplex PCR; TCRdb keeps only in-frame clonotypes and omits some of them. The sample has millions of clones; about 95% are singletons. The germline V gene encodes CDR1 LNHNV and CDR2 YYDKDF (reference sequence). The CDR3 is 14 amino acids. V dropped 3 bases and J dropped 4; count of bases not matched to a gene: 3. CD45RO-negative cells were positively selected for CCR7, leaving out terminally differentiated effector memory CD45RA+ cells. This clone was observed a single time. What it recognizes is unknown. Study findings and constraints: Larger estimated richness was generally seen in naive subsets than in memory subsets.

Sequenced sample: naive CD8+ T cells sorted from blood. The receptor was derived from a man aged 18 to 35 in good health. The genes are TRBV15 and TRBJ2-1; 7 nucleotides agree with TRBD1. CDR3 sequence: CATSRRDSYNEQFF. The CDR3, as DNA: TGTGCCACCAGCAGGAGGGACAGTTACAATGAGCAGTTCTTC.